This T cell receptor (beta chain) was recovered during a study of T-cell memory formation after mild COVID-19. Germline CDR1 reads LNHDA; CDR2 reads SQIVND (reference sequence). The CDR3 consists of 15 residues. V lost 0 bases and J 3 bases, leaving 8 bases between the germline ends. 5'RACE with constant-segment primers built TCRalpha and TCRbeta cDNA libraries with UMIs. TCRdb recomputed calls from the 5' RACE reads with MiXCR, one row per CDR3 protein. Of fewer than 500,000 distinct CDR3 sequences listed, 20% to 25% are singletons. The TCR originated in an adult woman who had mild COVID-19 (a few samples of this study predate the infection). Cell type and time point are not known. The chain is built from TRBV19 and TRBJ2-2; no firm D call. Sequencing input: PBMCs or a T cell subset sorted from them (not recorded which). CDR3 nucleotide sequence: TGTGCCAGTAGTATAGATCGGGCGCACACCGGGGAGCTGTTTTTT. Translated: CASSIDRAHTGELFF. The variable domain in full, completed from reference TRBV19 and TRBJ2-2, reads DGGITQSPKYLFRKEGQNVTLSCEQNLNHDAMYWYRQDPGQGLRLIYYSQIVNDFQKGDIAEGYSVSREKKESFPLTVTSAQKNPTAFYLCASSIDRAHTGELFFGEGSRLTVL.